This is a list of T cell receptor beta chains from one sample in a study of PD-L1 blockade in urothelial cancer. Data came from immunoSEQ multiplex PCR; TCRdb stores just in-frame clones and leaves some out. Here the sample spans approximately 65,000 clones, approximately 91% being singletons. The sample in question was PBMCs, obtained around atezolizumab (anti-PD-L1) treatment. These receptors were taken from a man in his fifties or sixties with urothelial cancer. Both conserved end residues are part of each CDR3. Fields, in order: V gene, J gene, clone size, D gene, CDR3 protein, CDR3 DNA. A D gene is named only where the DNA matches it firmly. Not all rows give a size; the values are once, few, many and, for expanded clones, a class.

TRBV11-2	TRBJ2-4	-	TRBD1	CASSLGPGTGENIQYF	TGTGCCAGCAGCTTAGGGCCAGGGACAGGGGAAAACATTCAGTACTTC
TRBV5-8	TRBJ1-5	-	-	CASSLAGYSNQPQHF	TGTGCCAGCAGCTTGGCAGGGTATAGCAATCAGCCCCAGCATTTT
TRBV21-1	TRBJ1-2	-	-	CASSKEGQGSYGYTF	TGTGCCAGCAGCAAAGAGGGGCAGGGGAGTTATGGCTACACCTTC
TRBV7-3	TRBJ1-1	-	-	CASSSDTGHTEAFF	TGTGCCAGCAGCTCCGATACAGGGCACACTGAAGCTTTCTTT
TRBV6-5	TRBJ2-4	-	TRBD1	CASSRGQGAKNIQYF	TGTGCCAGCAGCCGGGGACAGGGGGCCAAAAACATTCAGTACTTC
TRBV10-1	TRBJ2-2	once	-	CASSVRGNTGELFF	TGCGCCAGCAGTGTCAGGGGGAACACCGGGGAGCTGTTTTTT
TRBV10-3	TRBJ1-1	-	-	CAISEGLRTEAFF	TGTGCCATCAGTGAGGGACTACGAACTGAAGCTTTCTTT
TRBV30	TRBJ1-5	-	TRBD1	CAWSDPDRGAQPQHF	TGTGCCTGGAGTGACCCCGACAGGGGCGCCCAGCCCCAGCATTTT
TRBV4-1	TRBJ2-7	-	TRBD1	CASSPNRGVYEQYF	TGCGCCAGCAGCCCAAACAGGGGAGTCTACGAGCAGTACTTC
TRBV2	TRBJ2-1	few	TRBD1	CASIPRGHQVLHEQFF	TGTGCCAGCATCCCCAGGGGGCATCAGGTCCTTCATGAGCAGTTCTTC
TRBV29-1	TRBJ2-7	-	TRBD1	CSVEVGQGSSYEQYF	TGCAGCGTTGAAGTGGGACAGGGTAGCTCCTACGAGCAGTACTTC
TRBV10-1	TRBJ2-7	-	-	CASSEMRVSEQYF	TGCGCCAGCAGTGAGATGCGGGTCAGCGAGCAGTACTTC
TRBV6-5	TRBJ2-3	-	-	CASSYSTSTDTQYF	TGTGCCAGCAGTTACTCGACTAGCACAGATACGCAGTATTTT
TRBV2	TRBJ1-6	few	-	CASRPGNSPLHF	TGTGCCAGCAGACCAGGGAATTCACCCCTCCACTTT
TRBV6-5	TRBJ1-2	-	-	CASKPGGGNYGYTF	TGTGCCAGCAAACCGGGAGGGGGTAACTATGGCTACACCTTC
TRBV27	TRBJ1-1	once	TRBD1	CASSLTWDRAGGEAFF	TGTGCCAGCAGTTTAACTTGGGACAGGGCGGGTGGTGAAGCTTTCTTT
TRBV5-1	TRBJ1-1	-	-	CASSMTGANTEAFF	TGCGCCAGCAGCATGACAGGCGCGAACACTGAAGCTTTCTTT
TRBV11-2	TRBJ2-5	few	-	CASSLAQQETQYF	TGTGCCAGCAGCTTAGCGCAGCAAGAGACCCAGTACTTC
TRBV7-9	TRBJ1-1	-	TRBD1	CASTGDRVTEAFF	TGTGCCAGCACTGGGGACAGGGTCACTGAAGCTTTCTTT
TRBV7-8	TRBJ2-1	-	TRBD2	CASSLVSGGAGEQFF	TGTGCCAGCAGCTTAGTTAGCGGGGGGGCCGGGGAGCAGTTCTTC
TRBV10-3	TRBJ2-5	-	-	CAISAGSGQETQYF	TGTGCCATCAGTGCTGGGTCAGGGCAGGAGACCCAGTACTTC
TRBV7-9	TRBJ1-1	-	TRBD1	CATRRDRGVVDTEAFF	TGTGCCACCCGTCGGGACAGGGGTGTTGTAGACACTGAAGCTTTCTTT
TRBV7-8	TRBJ1-6	-	-	CASSFVAGNSPLHF	TGTGCCAGCAGCTTCGTGGCAGGAAATTCACCCCTCCACTTT
TRBV10-3	TRBJ2-7	once	TRBD1	CAIRGVGNKTGGYEQYF	TGTGCCATCAGAGGAGTGGGGAATAAGACAGGGGGCTACGAGCAGTACTTC
TRBV9	TRBJ1-2	-	TRBD1	CASSVGGQGANYGYTF	TGTGCCAGCAGCGTAGGTGGACAGGGGGCGAACTATGGCTACACCTTC
TRBV6-1	TRBJ2-6	-	-	CASSFQGSGANVLTF	TGTGCCAGCAGTTTCCAGGGATCTGGGGCCAACGTCCTGACTTTC
TRBV5-1	TRBJ1-5	-	-	CASSQTDSANQPQHF	TGCGCCAGCAGCCAAACTGACAGTGCCAATCAGCCCCAGCATTTT
TRBV21-1	TRBJ2-7	once	-	CASSNGWRGYEQYF	TGTGCCAGCAGCAATGGGTGGAGGGGCTACGAGCAGTACTTC
TRBV19	TRBJ2-7	-	-	CASSERRAYEQYF	TGTGCCAGTAGCGAGAGACGGGCCTACGAGCAGTACTTC
TRBV19	TRBJ1-1	-	-	CASSIAVNTEAFF	TGTGCCAGTAGTATAGCAGTGAACACTGAAGCTTTCTTT
TRBV30	TRBJ1-6	-	TRBD1	CAWSTGGAGGNSPLHF	TGTGCCTGGAGTACAGGGGGCGCTGGGGGTAATTCACCCCTCCACTTT
TRBV28	TRBJ2-3	-	TRBD1	CASSASGGGTDTQYF	TGTGCCAGCAGTGCCTCAGGGGGAGGCACAGATACGCAGTATTTT
TRBV28	TRBJ1-2	once	-	CASSRPGAGDYGYTF	TGTGCCAGCAGTCGACCAGGGGCGGGGGACTATGGCTACACCTTC
TRBV19	TRBJ2-1	-	TRBD2	CASSIRRQGGRGNNEQFF	TGTGCCAGTAGTATTCGGCGTCAGGGCGGGAGGGGTAACAATGAGCAGTTCTTC
TRBV5-3	TRBJ1-3	-	-	CARSPDTGSSPGGNTIYF	TGTGCCAGAAGCCCGGACACCGGGAGTAGTCCCGGGGGAAACACCATATATTTT
TRBV9	TRBJ2-3	once	-	CASSVGLHPDTQYF	TGTGCCAGCAGCGTAGGGCTCCATCCAGATACGCAGTATTTT
TRBV7-9	TRBJ2-3	-	-	CASSLETSSITDTQYF	TGTGCCAGCAGCTTAGAAACTAGCTCAATCACAGATACGCAGTATTTT
TRBV7-6	TRBJ2-2	-	TRBD2	CASSIIAGGAGELFF	TGTGCCAGCAGCATCATAGCGGGGGGGGCCGGGGAGCTGTTTTTT
TRBV6-1	TRBJ1-1	-	TRBD1	CASSVGTGPEAFF	TGTGCCAGCAGTGTGGGGACAGGCCCTGAAGCTTTCTTT
TRBV18	TRBJ2-3	-	TRBD1	CASSPQSGTGSTTDTQYF	TGTGCCAGCTCACCTCAATCCGGGACAGGGAGTACCACAGATACGCAGTATTTT
TRBV5-1	TRBJ1-2	-	-	CASSLDGGNPLYGYTF	TGCGCCAGCAGCTTGGATGGGGGGAATCCTCTGTATGGCTACACCTTC
TRBV4-1	TRBJ1-2	-	TRBD1	CASSQALSGQDVFVYGYTF	TGCGCCAGCAGCCAAGCTTTGTCGGGACAGGACGTTTTTGTCTATGGCTACACCTTC
TRBV7-7	TRBJ2-1	-	-	CASSPQERSEQFF	TGTGCCAGCAGCCCCCAAGAGCGGAGCGAGCAGTTCTTC
TRBV10-2	TRBJ1-2	-	TRBD1	CASGTGGSYGYTF	TGCGCCAGTGGGACAGGGGGCTCCTATGGCTACACCTTC
TRBV7-9	TRBJ1-4	-	TRBD1	CASSLGDRDNEKLFF	TGTGCCAGCAGCTTAGGGGACAGAGATAATGAAAAACTGTTTTTT
TRBV14	TRBJ1-1	-	-	CASRNVGRGNTEAFF	TGTGCCAGCCGGAACGTAGGACGGGGGAACACTGAAGCTTTCTTT
TRBV18	TRBJ1-3	-	-	CASSPGGNTIYF	TGTGCCAGCTCACCGGGCGGAAACACCATATATTTT
TRBV28	TRBJ2-1	once	-	CASSLPGAQGDEQFF	TGTGCCAGCAGTTTACCAGGGGCTCAAGGGGATGAGCAGTTCTTC
TRBV30	TRBJ1-4	-	TRBD1	CAWMTGREKLFF	TGTGCCTGGATGACAGGGAGAGAAAAACTGTTTTTT
TRBV5-4	TRBJ1-2	once	-	CASSPGGEGVYGYTF	TGTGCCAGCAGCCCGGGTGGAGAAGGGGTTTATGGCTACACCTTC